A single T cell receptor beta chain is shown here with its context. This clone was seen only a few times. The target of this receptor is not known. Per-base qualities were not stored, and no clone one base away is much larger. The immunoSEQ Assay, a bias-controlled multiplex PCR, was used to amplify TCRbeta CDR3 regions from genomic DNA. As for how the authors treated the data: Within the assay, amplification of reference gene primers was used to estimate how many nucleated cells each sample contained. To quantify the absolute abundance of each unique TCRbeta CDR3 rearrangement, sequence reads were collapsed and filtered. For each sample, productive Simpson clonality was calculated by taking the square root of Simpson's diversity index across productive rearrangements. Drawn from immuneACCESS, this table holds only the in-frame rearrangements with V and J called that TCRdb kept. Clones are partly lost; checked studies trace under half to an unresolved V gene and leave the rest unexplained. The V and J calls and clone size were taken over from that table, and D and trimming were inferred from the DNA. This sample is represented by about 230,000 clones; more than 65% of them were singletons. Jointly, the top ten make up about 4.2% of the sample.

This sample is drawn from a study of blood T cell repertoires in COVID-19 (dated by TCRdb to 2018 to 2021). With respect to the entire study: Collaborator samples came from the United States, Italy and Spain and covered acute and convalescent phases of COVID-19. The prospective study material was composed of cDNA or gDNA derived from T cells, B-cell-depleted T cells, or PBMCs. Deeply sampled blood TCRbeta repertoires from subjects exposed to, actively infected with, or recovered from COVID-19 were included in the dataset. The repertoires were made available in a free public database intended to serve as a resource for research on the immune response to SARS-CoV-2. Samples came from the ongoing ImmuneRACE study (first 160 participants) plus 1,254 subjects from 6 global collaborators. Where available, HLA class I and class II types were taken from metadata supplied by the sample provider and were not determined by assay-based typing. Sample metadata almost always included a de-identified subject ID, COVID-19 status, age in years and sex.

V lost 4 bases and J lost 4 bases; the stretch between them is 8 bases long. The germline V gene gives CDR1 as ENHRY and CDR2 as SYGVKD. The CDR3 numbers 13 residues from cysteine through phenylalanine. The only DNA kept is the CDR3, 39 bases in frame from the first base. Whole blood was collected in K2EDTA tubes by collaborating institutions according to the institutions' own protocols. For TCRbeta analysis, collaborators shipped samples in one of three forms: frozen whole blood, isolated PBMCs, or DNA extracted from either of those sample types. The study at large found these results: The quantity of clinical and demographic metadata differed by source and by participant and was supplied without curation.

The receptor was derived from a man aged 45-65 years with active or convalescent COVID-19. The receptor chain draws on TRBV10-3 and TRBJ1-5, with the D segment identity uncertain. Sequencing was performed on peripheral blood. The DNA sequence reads TGTGCCATCAGTGGGAGCCTAAATCAGCCCCAGCATTTT. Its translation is CAISGSLNQPQHF.